One sample yielded the 5 T cell receptor beta chains listed below, sequenced in a study of glioma-infiltrating T cells after dendritic cell vaccination. Libraries were prepared by immunoSEQ multiplex PCR; TCRdb keeps only in-frame clonotypes and omits some of them. The sample lists 40,000 or so clones; almost 85% were seen once. This specimen was blood, taken before dendritic cell vaccination. These receptor sequences come from a human donor with glioblastoma.

The V and J genes are TRBV30 and TRBJ2-7; D not resolved. The V gene's germline CDR1 is GTSNPN and CDR2 SVGIG (reference sequence). The CDR3 totals 12 residues. V was shortened by 0 bases and J by 4 bases, with 7 bases between the two germline ends. The CDR3 bases are TGTGCCTGGAGTGTACTCGGGTACGAGCAGTACTTC. It translates to CAWSVLGYEQYF.

In nucleotides, the CDR3 is TGTGCCAGCAGCTTAGGCCCCCGGGAGACCCAGTACTTC. Its protein product is CASSLGPRETQYF. The chain couples TRBV7-2 to TRBJ2-5; D call uncertain. Trimming pared 1 base from V and 5 bases from J, leaving 8 bases between. Germline CDR1 reads SGHTA; CDR2 reads FQGNSA. The CDR3 sequence is 13 residues long. Full variable domain (remainder filled in from reference TRBV7-2 and TRBJ2-5): GAGVSQSPSNKVTEKGKDVELRCDPISGHTALYWYRQSLGQGLEFLIYFQGNSAPDKSGLPSDRFSAERTGGSVSTLTIQRTQQEDSAVYLCASSLGPRETQYFGPGTRLLVL.

The J gene is TRBJ2-5, the V gene TRBV14; the match to TRBD2 covers 10 bases. CDR3 length equals 16 residues. With 5 bases clipped from V and 4 bases from J, the junction kept 10 bases outside the gene matches. Germline V CDR1 and CDR2: SGHDN, FVKESK. CDR3 protein: CASSFSGGAWRETQYF. CDR3 sequence (DNA): TGTGCCAGCAGCTTCAGCGGGGGGGCCTGGCGAGAGACCCAGTACTTC.

The chain recombines TRBV4-2 with TRBJ1-1; D perhaps matches TRBD1 (5 bases). This CDR3 region has 15 residues. V lost 1 base to trimming and J lost 0 bases, with 9 bases between them. The germline gives CDR1 LGHNA, CDR2 YNFKEQ. CDR3 nucleotides: TGTGCCAGCAGCCAAGGACAGCGAATGAACACTGAAGCTTTCTTT. Its protein product is CASSQGQRMNTEAFF.

The chain recombines TRBV27 with TRBJ2-7; D uncertain. The germline gives CDR1 MNHEY, CDR2 SMNVEV (reference sequence). The CDR3 length is 14 residues. With 2 bases removed from V and 3 bases from J, the gap between germline ends came to 11 bases. In DNA form, the CDR3 reads TGTGCCAGCAGTTTAGGGCCGGCAAACTACGAGCAGTACTTC. Amino acid sequence: CASSLGPANYEQYF.